This passage covers 28 T cell receptor beta chains from one sample sequenced in a study of blood T cells in healthy people across ages. A sample-barcoded 5' primer and a J-beta primer mix were used in a second PCR of roughly 7 to 11 cycles. One entry per CDR3 protein results from TCRdb running MiXCR on the 5' RACE reads. Among roughly 1,500,000 distinct CDR3 sequences listed, about 35% were seen once. Sequenced: blood. These TCRs come from a woman aged 30 to 39 in good health.

This rearrangement joins TRBV7-2 to TRBJ2-2; 8 nucleotides agree with TRBD2. Germline values: CDR1 SGHTA, CDR2 FQGNSA. This CDR3 has 17 residues. Trimming removed 2 bases from V and 3 bases from J; junction bases left unmatched: 8. The CDR3 reads CASSLYWAGGYTGELFF. In DNA form, the CDR3 reads TGTGCCAGCAGCTTATACTGGGCGGGAGGATACACCGGGGAGCTGTTTTTT.

This clonotype was found once. The chain has TRBV19 and TRBJ2-7, with 13 bases lining up with TRBD2. V trimming: 10 bases; J trimming: 6 bases; junction bases outside the gene matches: 12. The CDR3 covers 15 residues. CDR1 LNHDA and CDR2 SQIVND come from the germline V gene (reference sequence). The CDR3 spells CATSGLAGPGGEQYF. DNA of the CDR3: TGTGCCACCTCGGGACTAGCGGGACCTGGGGGCGAGCAGTACTTC.

The CDR3 spells CSARSDRTATEAFF. CDR3 nucleotides: TGCAGTGCTAGATCGGACAGGACTGCTACTGAAGCTTTCTTT. The gene calls are TRBV20-1 and TRBJ1-1; 7 positions match TRBD1. This CDR3 is 14 amino acids long. Germline trimming cut 2 bases from V and 5 bases from J; bases unmatched to any gene: 8. Germline CDR1 and CDR2: DFQATT and SNEGSKA (reference sequence).

This chain joins TRBV2 and TRBJ2-7, with unresolved D. The germline V and J ends were trimmed by 4 bases and 4 bases, with 11 bases remaining between them. Germline CDR1 is SNHLY and CDR2 is FYNNEI. The CDR3 is 13 amino acids. The CDR3 nucleotides are TGTGCCAGCAGTGGTCAGTCAGGATACGAGCAGTACTTC. It codes for CASSGQSGYEQYF.

The chain is built from TRBV4-1 and TRBJ1-5, with D perhaps TRBD1 (6 bases). The germline gives CDR1 MGHRA, CDR2 YSYEKL. Trimming pared 5 bases from V and 2 bases from J, leaving 13 bases between. This CDR3 region has 15 residues. The CDR3 region is CASSNLQGGNQPQHF. Written as DNA, the CDR3 is TGCGCCAGCAGCAACCTACAGGGAGGCAATCAGCCCCAGCATTTT.

This clonotype was recorded a few times. The chain joins TRBV6-4 to TRBJ2-7; TRBD2 agrees at 10 bases. Germline V gene lookup returns CDR1 MRHNA and CDR2 SNTAGT. The trim removed 0 bases at V and 4 bases at J, leaving 9 bases unmatched. There are 17 residues in the CDR3. Written as DNA, the CDR3 is TGTGCCAGCAGTGACTCGAGGGCAGCGGGAGGGGGGTACGAGCAGTACTTC. This encodes CASSDSRAAGGGYEQYF.

This clonotype was seen a handful of times. The V and J genes are TRBV4-1 and TRBJ2-5; D may be TRBD2 (5 bases). The J call could be wrong; TRBJ2-7 is a better fit for the DNA end. The germline CDR1 and CDR2 sequences are MGHRA and YSYEKL. This CDR3 is built from 15 residues. The CDR3 sequence: CASSQVLAQNYEQYF. In DNA form, the CDR3 reads TGCGCCAGCAGCCAGGTCCTAGCCCAGAACTACGAGCAGTACTTC.

The chain employs TRBV12-5 and TRBJ2-2, with D possibly being TRBD1 (6 bases). CDR1 is LGHNT and CDR2 is FRNRAP in the germline V gene. V was cut by 8 bases and J by 2 bases, with 9 bases left in between. CDR3 size: 13 residues. The CDR3 loop reads CASLDSNTGELFF. CDR3 DNA sequence: TGTGCTAGTTTGGACAGTAACACCGGGGAGCTGTTTTTT. The variable domain in full, with the rest retrieved from reference TRBV12-5 and TRBJ2-2, is DARVTQTPRHKVTEMGQEVTMRCQPILGHNTVFWYRQTMMQGLELLAYFRNRAPLDDSGMPKDRFSAEMPDATLATLKIQPSEPRDSAVYFCASLDSNTGELFFGEGSRLTVL.

Points on this clonotype: At one end the junction does not follow the germline gene, possibly because of a read error. V and J are TRBV6-1 and TRBJ1-2; no definite D call. Germline CDR1 and CDR2: MNHNS and SASEGT. The CDR3 has 12 amino acids. The DNA of the CDR3 is TGTGCCAGGAGTGACGGTAACTATGGCTACACCTTC. Translation: CARSDGNYGYTF.

This clonotype was seen a few times. The V gene is TRBV20-1, the J gene TRBJ2-5; the D call may be TRBD1 or TRBD2 (6 bases each). Germline lookup yields CDR1 DFQATT and CDR2 SNEGSKA (reference sequence). V lost 0 bases and J lost 5, with 34 bases in between. CDR3 length equals 21 residues. The CDR3 loop is CSARDRGPKIGGSDRRETQYF. The CDR3 bases are TGCAGTGCTAGAGATCGGGGACCCAAGATAGGGGGGAGTGATAGACGGGAGACCCAGTACTTC.

The rearrangement links TRBV6-5 to TRBJ1-1, with no clear D. Germline loops: CDR1 MNHEY, CDR2 SVGAGI. This CDR3 is built from 12 residues. V was pared by 6 bases and J by 7 bases, with 12 bases between. This CDR3 reads CASSPNTNEAFF. The CDR3 DNA reads as TGTGCCAGCAGCCCTAATACAAATGAAGCTTTCTTT.

This clonotype appeared a few times. The J gene is TRBJ2-5, the V gene TRBV9; 7 bases match TRBD2. V dropped 0 bases and J dropped 1; count of bases not matched to a gene: 3. The CDR3 consists of 15 residues. Germline V lookup: CDR1 SGDLS, CDR2 YYNGEE. This CDR3 is CASSVAPSGQETQYF. The DNA of the CDR3 is TGTGCCAGCAGCGTAGCTCCTAGCGGCCAAGAGACCCAGTACTTC.

This clonotype was counted between two and nine times. V gene TRBV3-1 combines with J gene TRBJ2-6; D is possibly TRBD2 (6 bases). The V and J ends lost 0 bases and 4 bases respectively, with 10 bases between them. The germline V gene encodes CDR1 LGHDT and CDR2 YNNKEL (reference sequence). The length of the CDR3 is 16 residues. The CDR3, as DNA: TGTGCCAGCAGCCAAGATAGCAGCGGGGGGGCCAACGTCCTGACTTTC. The encoded protein is CASSQDSSGGANVLTF. Drawing the rest from reference TRBV3-1 and TRBJ2-6, the complete variable domain is DTAVSQTPKYLVTQMGNDKSIKCEQNLGHDTMYWYKQDSKKFLKIMFSYNNKELIINETVPNRFSPKSPDKAHLNLHINSLELGDSAVYFCASSQDSSGGANVLTFGAGSRLTVL.

This clonotype was picked up many times. The genes are TRBV10-3 and TRBJ2-7; 7 nucleotides align to TRBD1. This CDR3 contains 15 residues. J gave up 6 bases and V 0 bases, and 8 bases lay outside the gene matches. Germline V gene sequence: CDR1 ENHRY, CDR2 SYGVKD. Here the CDR3 DNA reads TGTGCCATCAGTGAGTCTTACAGGGGAGTTGGCGAGCAGTACTTC. Residues: CAISESYRGVGEQYF.

This chain connects TRBV7-9 to TRBJ1-2; D gene uncertain. CDR3 length equals 15 residues. Germline assignment: CDR1 SEHNR and CDR2 FQNEAQ (reference sequence). V lost 0 bases and J 0 bases, leaving 8 bases between the germline ends. The CDR3 here is CASSLAQHPNYGYTF. The CDR3 nucleotides read TGTGCCAGCAGCTTAGCACAGCATCCTAACTATGGCTACACCTTC.

CDR3 nucleotides: TGTGCCACCAAGACGGACAGCAGAACTGAAGCTTTCTTT. As protein: CATKTDSRTEAFF. J is TRBJ1-1 and V is TRBV6-1, with D maybe TRBD1 (6 bases). Trimming left V 10 bases short and J 5 bases short, with 17 bases between. CDR3 length equals 13 residues. The V gene's germline CDR1 is MNHNS and CDR2 SASEGT.

A few counts support this clonotype. The rearrangement uses TRBV15 and TRBJ2-1, with D perhaps matching TRBD1 or TRBD2 (6 bases each). V was cut by 2 bases and J by 4 bases, with 12 bases left in between. The CDR3 loop spans 15 amino acids. The germline gives CDR1 LNHNV, CDR2 YYDKDF (reference sequence). CDR3 bases: TGTGCCACCAGCAGATACAGGGAGGCTTACAATGAGCAGTTCTTC. This translates into CATSRYREAYNEQFF.

The table lists this clonotype with a few counts. The chain is built from TRBV6-5 and TRBJ2-1, with D possibly being TRBD2 (6 bases). Germline CDR1 reads MNHEY; CDR2 reads SVGAGI. The CDR3 is made up of 14 amino acids. V was trimmed by 5 bases and J by 6 bases, leaving 14 bases between them. In nucleotides, the CDR3 is TGTGCCAGCAGTCCTGGACTAAAGGGCAATGAGCAGTTCTTC. It translates to CASSPGLKGNEQFF.

This clonotype is a singleton in its sample. In nucleotides, the CDR3 is TGTGCCAGCAGCGGCGGCGGGACAGATTATAGCAATCAGCCCCAGCATTTT. Residues: CASSGGGTDYSNQPQHF. The J gene is TRBJ1-5, the V gene TRBV21-1; the table gives TRBD1 as D, unverified against the DNA. TRBV21-1 is an annotated pseudogene. There are 17 residues in the CDR3.

The J gene is TRBJ2-3, the V gene TRBV7-9; D unclear. Trimming removed 3 bases from V and 5 bases from J, with 15 bases in between. From germline, CDR1 is SEHNR and CDR2 FQNEAQ (reference sequence). This CDR3 is 15 amino acids long. CDR3 DNA: TGTGCCAGCAGCTTTACCAACTGGAATGAAGATACGCAGTATTTT. Its protein is CASSFTNWNEDTQYF.

Ten or more counts support this clonotype. The CDR3 region is CSVEIPDSGANVLTF. CDR3 nucleotide sequence: TGCAGCGTTGAGATCCCTGACTCTGGGGCCAACGTCCTGACTTTC. This chain connects TRBV29-1 to TRBJ2-6, with D unclear. Per the germline V gene, CDR1 is SQVTM and CDR2 is ANQGSEA. Trimming pared 3 bases from V and 0 bases from J, leaving 9 bases between. This CDR3 is built from 15 residues.

The chain carries TRBV27 and TRBJ2-1, with 9 bases fitting TRBD2. Germline trimming cut 1 base from V and 10 bases from J; bases unmatched to any gene: 8. The germline V gene encodes CDR1 MNHEY and CDR2 SMNVEV (reference sequence). This CDR3 region has 15 residues. The CDR3 loop reads CASSLYVSGSGEQFF. The CDR3 DNA is TGTGCCAGCAGTTTATATGTTAGCGGGAGTGGGGAGCAGTTCTTC.

There are many counts of this clonotype. The V and J genes are TRBV10-3 and TRBJ2-1; no clear D. The CDR3 extends over 12 amino acids. Germline values: CDR1 ENHRY, CDR2 SYGVKD. The V gene lost 6 bases and the J gene lost 5 bases, with 8 bases spanning the gap. DNA of the CDR3: TGTGCCATCAGCGTTGAGCACAATGAGCAGTTCTTC. This sequence encodes CAISVEHNEQFF.

A word on this clonotype: Sequence at one end of the junction differs from germline and may be a read error. V is TRBV29-1 and J is TRBJ2-7, with a weak D call TRBD1 (6 bases). The better agreement between TRBJ2-5 and the DNA end casts doubt on the J call. In germline, CDR1 is SQVTM, CDR2 ANQGSEA. This CDR3 contains 14 residues. The CDR3 bases are TGCAGCGTTGAGGGGGTGACAGGCCAAGGGACCCAGTACTTC. Its protein is CSVEGVTGQGTQYF.

The rearrangement joins TRBV6-2 or TRBV6-3 to TRBJ2-7; D ambiguous. This CDR3 has 12 amino acids. Germline V gives CDR1 MNHEY, CDR2 SVGEGT. Trimming cost V 2 bases and J 5 bases, with 7 bases left between them. CDR3: CASSYNANEQYF. CDR3 DNA: TGTGCCAGCAGTTACAATGCCAACGAGCAGTACTTC.

The rearrangement links TRBV30 to TRBJ1-5; no clear D. V lost 5 bases, J lost 7 bases, and 12 bases lay in between. This CDR3 region has 12 residues. Germline V gene sequence: CDR1 GTSNPN, CDR2 SVGIG (reference sequence). CDR3 in amino acids: CAWARGDQPQHF. CDR3 nucleotide sequence: TGTGCCTGGGCACGGGGTGACCAGCCCCAGCATTTT.

The chain combines TRBV6-5 with TRBJ1-4; 9 bases are shared with TRBD1. V gave up 6 bases and J gave up 3 bases; unmatched junction bases: 8. Germline loops: CDR1 MNHEY, CDR2 SVGAGI. This CDR3 spans 16 amino acids. CDR3 in amino acids: CASRLLGQGSNEKLFF. DNA for the CDR3: TGTGCCAGCAGGCTTCTGGGACAGGGATCTAATGAAAAACTGTTTTTT.

The rearrangement uses TRBV5-1 and TRBJ1-2; the match to TRBD1 covers 7 bases. Germline loops: CDR1 SGHRS, CDR2 YFSETQ. The CDR3 contains 21 residues. V shed 0 bases, J shed 0 bases, and the junction held 20 bases outside the gene matches. CDR3 sequence (DNA): TGCGCCAGCAGCTTGGTCCAGACCTCTACCGGGACAGCTATTACTAACTATGGCTACACCTTC. It encodes CASSLVQTSTGTAITNYGYTF.